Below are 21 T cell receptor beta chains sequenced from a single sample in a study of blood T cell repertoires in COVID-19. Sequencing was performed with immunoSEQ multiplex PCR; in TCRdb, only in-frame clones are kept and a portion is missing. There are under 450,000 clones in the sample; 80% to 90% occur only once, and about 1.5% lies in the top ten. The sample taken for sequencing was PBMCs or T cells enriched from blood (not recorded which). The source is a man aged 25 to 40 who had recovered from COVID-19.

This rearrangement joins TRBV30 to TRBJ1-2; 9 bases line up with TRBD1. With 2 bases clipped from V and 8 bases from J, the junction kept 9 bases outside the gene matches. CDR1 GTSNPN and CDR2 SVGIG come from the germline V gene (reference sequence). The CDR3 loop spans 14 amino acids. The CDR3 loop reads CAWSPPGTGSGYTF. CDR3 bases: TGTGCCTGGAGTCCCCCCGGGACAGGGAGCGGCTACACCTTC.

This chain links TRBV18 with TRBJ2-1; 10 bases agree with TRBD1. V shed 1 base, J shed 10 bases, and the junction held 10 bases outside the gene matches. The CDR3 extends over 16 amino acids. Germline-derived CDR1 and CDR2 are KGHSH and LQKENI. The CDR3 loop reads CASSPLTGTGVEEQFF. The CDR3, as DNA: TGTGCCAGCTCACCACTGACCGGGACAGGGGTGGAGGAGCAGTTCTTC.

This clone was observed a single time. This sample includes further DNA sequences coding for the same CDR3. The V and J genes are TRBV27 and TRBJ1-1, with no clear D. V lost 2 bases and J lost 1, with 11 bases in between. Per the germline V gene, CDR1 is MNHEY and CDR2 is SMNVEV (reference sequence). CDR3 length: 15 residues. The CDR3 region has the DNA TGTGCCAGCAGTTTAAGCTCCACCGCGAACACTGAAGCTTTCTTT. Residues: CASSLSSTANTEAFF.

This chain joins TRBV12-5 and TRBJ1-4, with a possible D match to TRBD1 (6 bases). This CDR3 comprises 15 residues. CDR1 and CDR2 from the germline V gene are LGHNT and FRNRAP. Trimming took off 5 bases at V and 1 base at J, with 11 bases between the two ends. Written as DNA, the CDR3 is TGTGCTAGTGGTCCCCAGGGGTTAACTAATGAAAAACTGTTTTTT. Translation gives CASGPQGLTNEKLFF.

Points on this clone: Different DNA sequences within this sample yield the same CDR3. CDR3 in DNA: TGTGCCAGCAGCTTAGAACTAGCTCAAGAGACCCAGTACTTC. Translating it yields CASSLELAQETQYF. The chain has TRBV7-2 and TRBJ2-5; maybe TRBD2 (6 bases). Germline V gene lookup returns CDR1 SGHTA and CDR2 FQGNSA. With 1 base removed from V and 2 bases from J, the gap between germline ends came to 8 bases. The CDR3 extends over 14 amino acids.

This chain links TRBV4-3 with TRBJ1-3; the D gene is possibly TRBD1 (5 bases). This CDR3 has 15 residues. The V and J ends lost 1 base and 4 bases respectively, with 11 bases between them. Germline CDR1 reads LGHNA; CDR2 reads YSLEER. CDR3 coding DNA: TGCGCCAGCAGCCAAGGAGCCGGGGGGGGAAACACCATATATTTT. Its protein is CASSQGAGGGNTIYF.

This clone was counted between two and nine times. CDR3 in amino acids: CAWSVMGASGTEAFF. The CDR3 DNA is TGTGCCTGGAGTGTAATGGGTGCCAGCGGCACTGAAGCTTTCTTT. The chain has TRBV30 and TRBJ1-1; D gene unclear. Per germline, CDR1 GTSNPN and CDR2 SVGIG (reference sequence). Trimming pared 0 bases from V and 4 bases from J, leaving 15 bases between. This CDR3 comprises 15 residues.

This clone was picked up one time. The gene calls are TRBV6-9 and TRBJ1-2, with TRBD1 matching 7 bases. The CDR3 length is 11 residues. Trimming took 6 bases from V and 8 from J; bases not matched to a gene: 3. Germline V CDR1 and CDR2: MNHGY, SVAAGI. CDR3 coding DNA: TGTGCCAGCAGCCCAGGGGGAGGCTACACCTTC. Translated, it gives CASSPGGGYTF.

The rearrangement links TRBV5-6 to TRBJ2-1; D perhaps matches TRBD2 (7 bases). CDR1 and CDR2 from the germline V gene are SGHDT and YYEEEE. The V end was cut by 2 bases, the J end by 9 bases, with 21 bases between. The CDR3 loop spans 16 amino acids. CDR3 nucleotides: TGTGCCAGCAGCTTTCGTGGCCGGGGGGCCGGAGGTGAGCAGTTCTTC. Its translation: CASSFRGRGAGGEQFF.

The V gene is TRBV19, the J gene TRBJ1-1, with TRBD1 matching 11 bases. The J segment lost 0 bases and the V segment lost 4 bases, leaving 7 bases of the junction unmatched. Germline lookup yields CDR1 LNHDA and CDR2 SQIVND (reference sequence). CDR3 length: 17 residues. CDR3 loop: CASSTRDRGSMNTEAFF. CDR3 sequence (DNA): TGTGCCAGTAGTACCCGGGACAGGGGGTCTATGAACACTGAAGCTTTCTTT.

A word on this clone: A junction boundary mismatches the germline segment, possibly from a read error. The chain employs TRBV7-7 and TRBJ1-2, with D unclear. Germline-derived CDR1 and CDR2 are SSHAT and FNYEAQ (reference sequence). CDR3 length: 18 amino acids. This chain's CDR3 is CASSLAKRSPENNYGYTF. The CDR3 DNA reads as TGTGCTAGCAGCTTAGCAAAAAGGAGTCCGGAAAACAACTATGGCTACACCTTC.

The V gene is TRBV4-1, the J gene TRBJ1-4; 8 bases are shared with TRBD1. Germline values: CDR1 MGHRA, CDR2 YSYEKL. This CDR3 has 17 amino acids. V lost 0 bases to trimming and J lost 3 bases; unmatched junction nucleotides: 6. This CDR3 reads CASSQDRGRSANEKLFF. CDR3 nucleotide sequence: TGCGCCAGCAGCCAAGACAGGGGGCGGTCGGCTAATGAAAAACTGTTTTTT.

CDR3 residues: CASSPGTVYYGYTF. CDR3 bases: TGTGCCAGCAGTCCCGGGACAGTATACTATGGCTACACCTTC. The rearrangement links TRBV2 to TRBJ1-2, with TRBD1 matching 7 bases. CDR1 SNHLY and CDR2 FYNNEI come from the germline V gene. The CDR3 sequence is 14 residues long. V was pared by 5 bases and J by 3 bases, with 6 bases of the junction left unmatched.

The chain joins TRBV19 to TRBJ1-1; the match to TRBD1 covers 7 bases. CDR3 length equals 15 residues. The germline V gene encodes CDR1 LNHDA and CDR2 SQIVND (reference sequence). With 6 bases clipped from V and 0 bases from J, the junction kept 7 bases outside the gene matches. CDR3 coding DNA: TGTGCCAGTAGGGGACAGCACACGTTGAACACTGAAGCTTTCTTT. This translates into CASRGQHTLNTEAFF.

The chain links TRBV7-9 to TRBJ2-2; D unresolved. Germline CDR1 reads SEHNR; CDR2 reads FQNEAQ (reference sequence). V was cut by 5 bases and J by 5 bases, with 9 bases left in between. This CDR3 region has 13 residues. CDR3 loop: CASSRVGTGELFF. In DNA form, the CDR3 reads TGTGCCAGCAGCAGAGTCGGGACCGGGGAGCTGTTTTTT.

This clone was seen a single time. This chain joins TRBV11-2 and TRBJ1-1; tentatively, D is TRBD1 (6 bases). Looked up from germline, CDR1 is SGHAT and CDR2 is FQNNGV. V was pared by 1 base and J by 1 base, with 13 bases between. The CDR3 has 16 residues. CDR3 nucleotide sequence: TGTGCCAGCAGCTTAGCATTGGTACAGGGGAACACTGAAGCTTTCTTT. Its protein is CASSLALVQGNTEAFF.

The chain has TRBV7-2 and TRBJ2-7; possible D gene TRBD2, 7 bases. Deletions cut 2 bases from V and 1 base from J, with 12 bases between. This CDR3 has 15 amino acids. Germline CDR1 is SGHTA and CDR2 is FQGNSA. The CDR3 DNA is TGTGCCAGCAGCTTAAGGGGGGGCACTTCCTACGAGCAGTACTTC. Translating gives CASSLRGGTSYEQYF.

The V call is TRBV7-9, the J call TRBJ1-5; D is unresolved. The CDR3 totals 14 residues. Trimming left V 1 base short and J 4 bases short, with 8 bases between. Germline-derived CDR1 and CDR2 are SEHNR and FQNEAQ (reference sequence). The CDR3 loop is CASSLDSGNQPQHF. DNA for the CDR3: TGTGCCAGCAGCTTAGACTCCGGGAATCAGCCCCAGCATTTT.

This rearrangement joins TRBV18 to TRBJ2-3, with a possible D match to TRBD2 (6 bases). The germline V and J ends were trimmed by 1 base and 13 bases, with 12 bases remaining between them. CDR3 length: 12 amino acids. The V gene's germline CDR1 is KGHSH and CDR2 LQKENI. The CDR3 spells CASSPQASEKYF. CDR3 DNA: TGTGCCAGCTCACCACAGGCTAGCGAGAAGTATTTT.

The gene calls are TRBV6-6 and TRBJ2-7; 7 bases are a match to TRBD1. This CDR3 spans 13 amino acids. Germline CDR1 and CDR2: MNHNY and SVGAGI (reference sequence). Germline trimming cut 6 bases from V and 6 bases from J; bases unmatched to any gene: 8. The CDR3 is CASRETTGREQYF. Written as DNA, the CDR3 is TGTGCCAGCAGGGAGACGACAGGGCGCGAGCAGTACTTC.

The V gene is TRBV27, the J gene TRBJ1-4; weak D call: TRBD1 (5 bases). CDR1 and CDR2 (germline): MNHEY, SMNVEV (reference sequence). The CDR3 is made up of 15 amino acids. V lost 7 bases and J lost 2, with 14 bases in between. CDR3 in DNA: TGTGCCAGCAAGGCCGGGGAGGGGACTAATGAAAAACTGTTTTTT. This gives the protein CASKAGEGTNEKLFF.